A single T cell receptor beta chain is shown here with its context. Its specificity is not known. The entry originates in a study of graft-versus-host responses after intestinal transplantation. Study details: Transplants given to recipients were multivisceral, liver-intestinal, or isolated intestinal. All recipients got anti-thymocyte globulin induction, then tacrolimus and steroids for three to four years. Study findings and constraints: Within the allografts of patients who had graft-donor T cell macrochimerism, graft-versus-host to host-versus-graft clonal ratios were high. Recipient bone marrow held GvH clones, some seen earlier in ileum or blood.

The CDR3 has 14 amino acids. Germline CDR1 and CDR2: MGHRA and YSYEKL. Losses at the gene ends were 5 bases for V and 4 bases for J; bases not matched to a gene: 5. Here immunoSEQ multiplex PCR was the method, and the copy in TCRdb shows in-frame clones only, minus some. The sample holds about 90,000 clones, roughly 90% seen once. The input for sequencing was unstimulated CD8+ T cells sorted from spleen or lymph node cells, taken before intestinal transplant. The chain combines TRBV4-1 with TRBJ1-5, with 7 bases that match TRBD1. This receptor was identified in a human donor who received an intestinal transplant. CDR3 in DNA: TGCGCCAGCAGCTCCGACAGGGAAAATCAGCCCCAGCATTTT. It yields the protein CASSSDRENQPQHF.